Here is one T cell receptor (beta chain) with its context. Its antigen is as yet unknown. The sample comes from a study of OX40 agonist ivuxolimab in advanced cancers. As for the study in general: Ivuxolimab, which patients received intravenously every 2 weeks, was dosed at 0.01 to 10 mg/kg.

It was autoimmune disease history or systemic immunosuppression that excluded patients. The CDR3 spans 15 residues. Trimming at V came to 5 bases and at J to 1 base, leaving 8 bases not matched to a gene. Looked up from germline, CDR1 is SGHTA and CDR2 is FQGNSA. Sequencing used immunoSEQ multiplex PCR; TCRdb keeps in-frame clones, though not all of them. The sample shows approximately 77,000 clones, 85% to 90% of them seen only once. Regarding the study as a whole: Partly responding patients at 0.1-3.0 mg/kg showed some of the smallest clonal expansion. Within 6 weeks, CD4+ and CD8+ blood T cells expanded clonally at 0.1 to 3.0 mg/kg.

The sequencing used CD4+ or CD8+ T cells sorted from blood, collected in a trial of the OX40 agonist ivuxolimab. This chain links TRBV7-2 with TRBJ2-7; 7 nucleotides align to TRBD2. This clonotype originated in an adult with an advanced solid tumor such as melanoma, head and neck, liver or kidney cancer. In nucleotides, the CDR3 is TGTGCCAGCAGCCCGAAGGAGCGGGGATCCTACGAGCAGTACTTC. Amino acids: CASSPKERGSYEQYF.